Listed here are 32 T cell receptor beta chains from one sample, sequenced in a study of T cell responses to AZD1222 COVID-19 vaccine. Sequenced by immunoSEQ multiplex PCR; TCRdb stores in-frame clones only, minus some. Altogether around 190,000 clones are present, roughly nine tenths being singletons, with the ten largest covering approximately 1.8%. The sample here was peripheral blood, taken 28 days after the second AZD1222 dose. The receptors originated from an adult who received the AZD1222 COVID-19 vaccine.

J is TRBJ2-2 and V is TRBV7-3; D may be TRBD1 or TRBD2 (5 bases each). Germline loops: CDR1 SGHTA, CDR2 FQGTGA. There are 19 residues in the CDR3. Between the trimmed V and J ends, which lost 4 bases and 2 bases, there was a span of 23 bases. CDR3 in DNA: TGTGCCAGCAGCTCAAAAGGGGTCGACTCGGGGCTTAACACCGGGGAGCTGTTTTTT. Its translation is CASSSKGVDSGLNTGELFF.

The V and J genes are TRBV18 and TRBJ1-1, with D uncertain. Trimming left V 1 base short and J 6 bases short, with 6 bases between. CDR1 KGHSH and CDR2 LQKENI come from the germline V gene. The CDR3 length is 12 residues. The CDR3 DNA reads as TGTGCCAGCTCACCACTGGGCGCTGAAGCTTTCTTT. Amino acids: CASSPLGAEAFF.

V is TRBV4-1 and J is TRBJ2-7; 11 nucleotides align to TRBD2. Germline lookup yields CDR1 MGHRA and CDR2 YSYEKL. The CDR3 is 16 residues long. Trimming at V came to 4 bases and at J to 1 base, leaving 6 bases not matched to a gene. The CDR3 loop reads CASSRATSGGSYEQYF. DNA of the CDR3: TGCGCCAGCAGCCGCGCTACTAGCGGGGGTTCCTACGAGCAGTACTTC.

The J gene is TRBJ2-5, the V gene TRBV10-3; 8 bases match TRBD1. The V gene's germline CDR1 is ENHRY and CDR2 SYGVKD. The CDR3 loop spans 15 amino acids. Trimming took 7 bases from V and 5 from J; bases not matched to a gene: 12. The CDR3 region is CAIKRDRGALETQYF. Written as DNA, the CDR3 is TGTGCCATCAAGCGAGACAGGGGAGCGTTGGAGACCCAGTACTTC.

This chain joins TRBV7-9 and TRBJ1-1; a weak D match, TRBD1 (6 bases). Trimming left V 5 bases short and J 6 bases short, with 19 bases between. This CDR3 contains 15 residues. Germline V gives CDR1 SEHNR, CDR2 FQNEAQ (reference sequence). In nucleotides, the CDR3 is TGTGCCAGCAGCCCCATAATTGGCCAGGGGCCTGAAGCTTTCTTT. It translates to CASSPIIGQGPEAFF.

The genes are TRBV2 and TRBJ2-7, with 12 nucleotides matching TRBD1. V gave up 6 bases and J gave up 5 bases; unmatched junction bases: 2. This CDR3 region has 13 residues. CDR1 SNHLY and CDR2 FYNNEI come from the germline V gene. CDR3 protein: CASRGQGAHEQYF. CDR3 nucleotide sequence: TGTGCCAGCAGGGGACAGGGGGCCCACGAGCAGTACTTC.

The chain employs TRBV11-2 and TRBJ1-1; TRBD1 matches at 7 bases. CDR1 is SGHAT, CDR2 FQNNGV, per germline. Losses at the gene ends were 2 bases for V and 4 bases for J; bases not matched to a gene: 7. The CDR3 is 15 amino acids. The CDR3 loop is CASSLTGELGTEAFF. Here the CDR3 DNA reads TGTGCCAGCAGCTTAACAGGGGAACTGGGCACTGAAGCTTTCTTT.

The chain couples TRBV9 to TRBJ2-1; TRBD2 agrees at 10 bases. Germline V gene data show CDR1 as SGDLS and CDR2 as YYNGEE. V lost 4 bases to trimming and J lost 3 bases; unmatched junction nucleotides: 4. The CDR3 extends over 15 amino acids. The CDR3, as DNA: TGTGCCAGCAGCCCAGCGGGGGGGCTCTACAATGAGCAGTTCTTC. Encoded protein: CASSPAGGLYNEQFF.

A remark on this clone: The junction departs from the called germline gene at one end, perhaps through a read error. This chain connects TRBV5-1 to TRBJ2-2; a possible D gene is TRBD2 (6 bases). The CDR3 runs to 15 residues. Germline CDR1 reads SGHRS; CDR2 reads YFSETQ. In DNA, the CDR3 is TGCGCCAGCAGCTTCGGGACCCCTGTTGTGGGGGGGCTGTTTTTT. Its translation is CASSFGTPVVGGLFF. The full variable domain, completed using reference TRBV5-1 and TRBJ2-2, is KAGVTQTPRYLIKTRGQQVTLSCSPISGHRSVSWYQQTPGQGLQFLFEYFSETQRNKGNFPGRFSGRQFSNSRSEMNVSTLELGDSALYLCASSFGTPVVGGLFFGEGSRLTVL.

V gene TRBV11-3 combines with J gene TRBJ2-6; 9 nucleotides line up with TRBD1. The CDR3 extends over 20 amino acids. V shed 5 bases and J 2 bases; nucleotides not matched to a gene: 16. CDR1 and CDR2 (germline): SGHNT, YENEEA. The DNA of the CDR3 is TGTGCCAGCAGCCCGGGAGACCTTTACAGGGGGCGTACTGGGGCCAACGTCCTGACTTTC. The encoded protein is CASSPGDLYRGRTGANVLTF.

The chain combines TRBV23-1 with TRBJ2-1, with 7 bases lining up with TRBD1. TRBV23-1 carries the ORF label, with uncertain function. The CDR3 length is 17 residues. The V segment lost 6 bases and the J segment 0 bases; nucleotides outside the gene matches: 11. CDR3 amino acids: CASSKHPGQSSYNEQFF. CDR3 DNA sequence: TGCGCCAGCAGCAAGCATCCGGGACAGAGCTCCTACAATGAGCAGTTCTTC.

The chain links TRBV6-5 to TRBJ2-2, with TRBD2 matching 12 bases. The V gene's germline CDR1 is MNHEY and CDR2 SVGAGI. J was trimmed by 7 bases and V by 4 bases; bases with no gene match: 4. This CDR3 has 15 residues. This CDR3 reads CASSWTSGTVGELFF. CDR3 DNA sequence: TGTGCCAGCAGTTGGACTAGCGGGACGGTCGGGGAGCTGTTTTTT.

The chain has TRBV6-5 and TRBJ2-3; D gene unclear. Germline V gene sequence: CDR1 MNHEY, CDR2 SVGAGI. V lost 4 bases and J lost 1, with 6 bases in between. CDR3 size: 13 residues. CDR3 protein: CASSSPGTDTQYF. The CDR3 DNA follows: TGTGCCAGCAGTTCCCCAGGCACAGATACGCAGTATTTT.

V is TRBV30 and J is TRBJ1-2; 7 bases agree with TRBD1. Trimming took 2 bases from V and 1 from J; bases not matched to a gene: 4. This CDR3 has 14 residues. Per the germline V gene, CDR1 is GTSNPN and CDR2 is SVGIG (reference sequence). The CDR3 DNA sequence: TGTGCCTGGAGTTCGGGACAGATTAACTATGGCTACACCTTC. This encodes CAWSSGQINYGYTF.

The chain is built from TRBV7-2 and TRBJ2-7; possibly TRBD2 for D (6 bases). The ends were cut back, 5 bases at V and 0 bases at J, with 14 bases in the middle. Germline lookup yields CDR1 SGHTA and CDR2 FQGNSA. The CDR3 has 15 amino acids. CDR3 coding DNA: TGTGCCAGCAGCCCCGGGGGTGGGAGCTCCTACGAGCAGTACTTC. Residues: CASSPGGGSSYEQYF.

The V and J genes are TRBV7-2 and TRBJ1-6, with TRBD1 matching over 7 bases. This CDR3 is 15 amino acids long. From germline, CDR1 is SGHTA and CDR2 FQGNSA. V lost 4 bases to trimming and J lost 10 bases; unmatched junction nucleotides: 10. DNA of the CDR3: TGTGCCAGCAGCTCGGGGGGGACAGAGGACTCACCCCTCCACTTT. Translated: CASSSGGTEDSPLHF.

This sequence joins TRBV5-4 and TRBJ1-4, with 7 bases identical to TRBD1. V lost 4 bases, J lost 5 bases, and 8 bases stayed unmatched. Germline CDR1 SGHNT, CDR2 YYREEE (reference sequence). The CDR3 is 15 residues long. The CDR3 bases are TGTGCCAGCAGCCCTACAGGGGCCCTCAATGAAAAACTGTTTTTT. Its translation: CASSPTGALNEKLFF.

The genes are TRBV4-2 and TRBJ1-6, with 8 nucleotides matching TRBD1. The CDR3 runs 14 residues. The germline V gene encodes CDR1 LGHNA and CDR2 YNFKEQ. The V gene end was trimmed by 0 bases and the J gene end by 9 bases; junction bases not matched to a gene: 1. Written as DNA, the CDR3 is TGTGCCAGCAGCCAAGAACAGGGGGGTTCACCCCTCCACTTT. As protein: CASSQEQGGSPLHF.

The chain couples TRBV18 to TRBJ1-6; D gene uncertain. This CDR3 has 15 amino acids. CDR1 is KGHSH and CDR2 is LQKENI in the germline V gene. The V end lost 1 base, the J end lost 11 bases, and 15 bases lay between the germline ends. The CDR3 DNA reads as TGTGCCAGCTCACCACTCGCCTTAATCGGTGCACCCCTCCACTTT. It translates to CASSPLALIGAPLHF.

The gene calls are TRBV4-2 and TRBJ1-1; D unclear. Germline assignment: CDR1 LGHNA and CDR2 YNFKEQ. The CDR3 spans 13 residues. The ends were cut back, 0 bases at V and 11 bases at J, with 13 bases in the middle. The CDR3 sequence is CASSQEGRIEAFF. As DNA, the CDR3 is TGTGCCAGCAGCCAAGAGGGTCGGATTGAGGCTTTCTTT.

The genes are TRBV28 and TRBJ2-7, with TRBD1 identical over 8 bases. Per germline, CDR1 MDHEN and CDR2 SYDVKM. V shed 6 bases, J shed 4 bases, and the junction held 2 bases outside the gene matches. This CDR3 has 12 residues. In DNA form, the CDR3 reads TGTGCCAGCAGGGGACAGGTATACGAGCAGTACTTC. It codes for CASRGQVYEQYF.

V and J are TRBV2 and TRBJ2-2; the D gene could be TRBD1 or TRBD2 (5 bases each). This CDR3 spans 14 amino acids. V lost 7 bases and J lost 3, with 12 bases in between. The germline gives CDR1 SNHLY, CDR2 FYNNEI. CDR3 bases: TGTGCCAGCACCCGGGACGGAGACACCGGGGAGCTGTTTTTT. It translates to CASTRDGDTGELFF.

This chain links TRBV5-4 with TRBJ2-3; 7 nucleotides align to TRBD1. This CDR3 is built from 14 residues. Germline trimming cut 4 bases from V and 2 bases from J; bases unmatched to any gene: 4. The germline V gene has CDR1 SGHNT and CDR2 YYREEE (reference sequence). CDR3 sequence: CASSLGQNTDTQYF. CDR3 coding DNA: TGTGCCAGCAGCCTGGGACAGAACACAGATACGCAGTATTTT.

This clone was seen a single time. The chain is built from TRBV7-2 and TRBJ2-1; TRBD2 is a possible D gene (5 bases). V was cut by 4 bases and J by 12 bases, with 19 bases left in between. The CDR3 runs to 14 residues. Germline V CDR1 and CDR2: SGHTA, FQGNSA. CDR3 in DNA: TGTGCCAGCAGCTCGGCGGGCCGAGCGGTTTCGCAGTTCTTC. Translated, it gives CASSSAGRAVSQFF.

The chain couples TRBV21-1 to TRBJ2-7; the table's D call, TRBD1, was not checked against the DNA. TRBV21-1 is flagged as a pseudogene. The length of the CDR3 is 17 residues. For the CDR3, the DNA is TGTGCCAGCAGCAAAGGGGATTTTAGACAGGGAACCTACGAGCAGTACTTC. This gives the protein CASSKGDFRQGTYEQYF.

The chain couples TRBV19 to TRBJ1-6; tentatively, D is TRBD1 (6 bases). The CDR3 loop spans 15 amino acids. From germline, CDR1 is LNHDA and CDR2 SQIVND (reference sequence). V gave up 4 bases and J gave up 7 bases, with 14 bases separating them. CDR3 bases: TGTGCCAGTAGTACCATTGGACAGACCAATTCACCCCTCCACTTT. Encoded protein: CASSTIGQTNSPLHF.

The rearrangement joins TRBV5-1 to TRBJ2-1; D is perhaps TRBD1 (5 bases). This CDR3 region has 14 residues. Deletions cut 7 bases from V and 6 bases from J, with 17 bases between. Germline V CDR1 and CDR2: SGHRS, YFSETQ. The CDR3 DNA sequence: TGCGCCAGCGGATTAGGGGCCCCTCTCAATGAGCAGTTCTTC. Its protein product is CASGLGAPLNEQFF.

The chain has TRBV11-2 and TRBJ2-1; D remains ambiguous. The V gene's germline CDR1 is SGHAT and CDR2 FQNNGV. The CDR3 sequence is 13 residues long. V lost 1 base and J lost 5, with 6 bases in between. The CDR3 reads CASSLAQHNEQFF. The CDR3 nucleotides are TGTGCCAGCAGCTTAGCCCAGCACAATGAGCAGTTCTTC.

The V gene is TRBV4-1, the J gene TRBJ1-2; D is possibly TRBD1 (5 bases). The CDR3 is made up of 15 amino acids. V lost 10 bases, J lost 6 bases, and 24 bases lay in between. Germline CDR1 is MGHRA and CDR2 is YSYEKL. The CDR3 region is CATTPDSLRRDGYTF. In DNA, the CDR3 is TGCGCCACCACTCCAGACAGTCTTAGGCGTGATGGCTACACCTTC.

This chain joins TRBV5-1 and TRBJ2-1, with TRBD1 as a possible D gene (5 bases). CDR3 length equals 15 residues. V dropped 5 bases and J dropped 8 bases, with 20 bases sitting between them. Germline V CDR1 and CDR2: SGHRS, YFSETQ. The CDR3 DNA is TGCGCCAGCAGTGATAGGACACCCCGCAGGGATGAGCAGTTCTTC. Translated: CASSDRTPRRDEQFF.

This clone has just one count. This chain joins TRBV18 and TRBJ1-2, with D unclear. This CDR3 has 13 amino acids. Germline loops: CDR1 KGHSH, CDR2 LQKENI. V lost 3 bases, J lost 4 bases, and 9 bases lay in between. The CDR3 protein is CASSPSDSYGYTF. The DNA of the CDR3 is TGTGCCAGCTCACCCTCGGATAGCTATGGCTACACCTTC.

The chain links TRBV3-1 (or the pseudogene TRBV3-2) to TRBJ2-7, with a possible D match to TRBD1 (5 bases). The CDR3 is 14 amino acids. Germline CDR1 LGHDT, CDR2 YNNKEL (reference sequence). Between the trimmed V and J ends, which lost 4 bases and 5 bases, there was a span of 15 bases. The CDR3 sequence: CASSPRVEDDEQYF. As DNA, the CDR3 is TGTGCCAGCAGCCCCAGGGTTGAGGACGACGAGCAGTACTTC.